This record looks at one T cell receptor beta chain sequence and its context. Its antigen is still unknown. This CDR3 comprises 12 residues. Trimming removed 5 bases at V and 7 bases at J, with 11 bases between. Per germline, CDR1 MNHEY and CDR2 SVGAGI. The entry originates in a study of blood T cells in healthy people across ages. Regarding the study as a whole: Age brought a roughly linear fall in TCR beta diversity measured per million T cells.

Together with a sample-barcoded 5' primer, a J-beta primer mix was included in a second PCR lasting about 6 to 11 cycles. The template-switch adaptor was a 5' adaptor with 12 random nucleotides. It tagged each cDNA molecule. TCRdb redid the calling of the 5' RACE reads with MiXCR, one entry per CDR3 protein. The sample holds around 520,000 distinct CDR3 sequences, about 27% seen once. The same specimen was also included in a second study, on T cells of mothers and their children. That work adds: Second-PCR primer M1S introduced sample barcodes and 2-4 random nucleotides.

The chain joins TRBV6-5 to TRBJ1-1; tentatively, D is TRBD1 (5 bases). The sequenced sample was blood. The receptor comes from a boy younger than 10 in good health. Written as DNA, the CDR3 is TGTGCCAGCAGTCGGGGGGATGGTGAAGCTTTCTTT. This sequence encodes CASSRGDGEAFF.